This T cell receptor (beta chain) was identified in a study of T cell repertoires in cytomegalovirus infection. Turning to the study itself: Public TCR beta signatures marked donors with CMV infection and the matching HLA.

Worth noting for this clonotype: Its matching antigen is unknown.

The germline gives CDR1 SQVTM, CDR2 ANQGSEA. The length of the CDR3 is 12 residues. Trimming cost V 7 bases and J 1 base, with 10 bases left between them. Study-wide findings and caveats: Within the response measured ex vivo, HLA-C-restricted CMV-specific TCR beta clonotypes were dominant. There were carriers of CMV plus the relevant HLA, and cumulative public TCR beta family frequency identified them.

In TCRdb, the reads were re-called with MiXCR into one record per CDR3 protein. The sample has some 680,000 distinct CDR3 sequences, less than 40% seen once. The V gene is TRBV29-1, the J gene TRBJ1-1; D is perhaps TRBD1 (6 bases). The specimen sequenced was PBMCs. The sequence came from a human donor in good health (CMV status not recorded). Some clones in this sample may be carry-over from other donors' samples. CDR3 protein: CSGRGRNTEAFF. The CDR3 DNA is TGCAGCGGCAGGGGAAGGAACACTGAAGCTTTCTTT.